This TCR beta chain is drawn from a study of OX40 agonist ivuxolimab in advanced cancers. The repertoire was sequenced with immunoSEQ multiplex PCR; TCRdb's copy has only in-frame clones and lacks some. The sample carries about 38,000 clones, approximately 92% recorded once. This specimen was CD4+ or CD8+ T cells sorted from blood, taken in a trial of the OX40 agonist ivuxolimab. This TCR was sampled from an adult with an advanced solid tumor such as melanoma, head and neck, liver or kidney cancer.

This chain's CDR3 is CASSLSTGSYNEQFF. In DNA, the CDR3 is TGTGCCAGCAGCCTTTCGACAGGGTCCTACAATGAGCAGTTCTTC. V usage is TRBV7-6 and J usage is TRBJ2-1, with TRBD1 matching over 7 bases. Germline assignment: CDR1 SGHVS and CDR2 FNYEAQ. This CDR3 spans 15 amino acids. V was pared by 5 bases and J by 1 base, with 5 bases of the junction left unmatched.